A selection of T cell receptor beta chains follows, all from one sample in a study of identical twins. Each CDR3 protein gets one entry after TCRdb re-called the 5' RACE reads with MiXCR. The sample has more than 1.5 million distinct CDR3 sequences; about 30% are singletons. Material for sequencing was cord blood. Source of these receptors: a newborn girl in good health. Both conserved end residues are part of each CDR3. D genes are given only for firm matches. Clone size appears in some rows only: once, few, many, or a class for an expanded clone.

TRBV6-5	TRBD2	once	TRBJ2-3	CARSKLAGVIPDTQYF	TGTGCCCGCAGCAAACTAGCGGGAGTTATCCCAGATACGCAGTATTTT
TRBV20-1	TRBD2	NA	TRBJ2-1	CSARVSASGYNEQFF	TGCAGTGCTAGAGTATCGGCTAGCGGGTACAATGAGCAGTTCTTC
TRBV4-2	TRBD1	NA	TRBJ1-2	CASSRETGGGYTF	TGTGCCAGCAGCCGAGAGACAGGGGGCGGCTACACCTTC
TRBV5-1	NA	many	TRBJ2-1	CASSFSPTQGSAEQFF	TGCGCCAGCAGCTTTTCGCCGACGCAGGGGAGTGCTGAGCAGTTCTTC
TRBV27	NA	many	TRBJ1-2	CASSGRSYGYTF	TGTGCCAGCAGTGGCCGGAGTTATGGCTACACCTTC
TRBV20-1	NA	NA	TRBJ2-1	CSARTGTDEQFF	TGCAGTGCTAGGACAGGAACGGATGAGCAGTTCTTC
TRBV28	TRBD1	few	TRBJ2-4	CASRPVTGGSNIQYF	TGTGCCAGCAGACCCGTTACAGGGGGATCGAACATTCAGTACTTC
TRBV28	NA	few	TRBJ1-4	CASSPPGPNEKLFF	TGTGCCAGCAGTCCTCCCGGCCCTAATGAAAAACTGTTTTTT
TRBV6-2/TRBV6-3	NA	NA	TRBJ1-3	CASRPEFPGNTIYF	TGTGCCAGCAGGCCGGAATTCCCTGGAAACACCATATATTTT
TRBV12-3/TRBV12-4	TRBD2	NA	TRBJ2-1	CASSFRGLAGQETQFF	TGTGCCAGCAGTTTCAGGGGACTAGCGGGGCAAGAGACCCAGTTCTTC
TRBV3-1	NA	few	TRBJ1-2	CASSQDLLRQVNYGYTF	TGTGCCAGCAGCCAAGATCTCCTTAGACAGGTTAACTATGGCTACACCTTC
TRBV7-6	NA	NA	TRBJ2-1	CASSLAWGKNEQVF	TGTGCCAGCAGCTTAGCTTGGGGGAAGAATGAGCAGGTCTTC
TRBV11-2	TRBD1	NA	TRBJ2-5	CASSETGGPETQYF	TGTGCCAGCAGCGAAACAGGGGGCCCAGAGACCCAGTACTTC
TRBV5-1	NA	NA	TRBJ2-7	CASSSLDSNYEQYF	TGCGCCAGCAGCTCCTTGGACAGCAACTACGAGCAGTACTTC
TRBV20-1	TRBD1	NA	TRBJ2-7	CSARPGQGAYEQYF	TGCAGTGCTAGACCCGGACAGGGGGCCTACGAGCAGTACTTC
TRBV20-1	NA	few	TRBJ1-1	CSARDPENTEAFF	TGCAGTGCTAGAGATCCAGAGAACACTGAAGCTTTCTTT
TRBV12-3/TRBV12-4	TRBD2	NA	TRBJ2-1	CASSLRGLAGGRFYNEQFF	TGTGCCAGCAGTTTAAGGGGGCTAGCGGGAGGGCGGTTCTACAATGAGCAGTTCTTC
TRBV3-1	NA	few	TRBJ1-2	CASSQKGGYGYTF	TGTGCCAGCAGCCAAAAGGGCGGCTATGGCTACACCTTC
TRBV2	TRBD2	NA	TRBJ2-7	CAKRAGGSEQYF	TGTGCCAAAAGGGCCGGGGGGTCTGAGCAGTACTTC
TRBV20-1	NA	few	TRBJ1-2	CSATGGSGYGYTF	TGCAGTGCTACTGGGGGGTCGGGGTATGGCTACACCTTC
TRBV28	NA	NA	TRBJ2-7	CASSFSLAYEQYF	TGTGCCAGCAGTTTCTCCCTAGCTTACGAGCAGTACTTC
TRBV12-3/TRBV12-4	NA	few	TRBJ1-2	CASSRTRNNYGYTF	TGTGCCAGCAGCAGAACGCGCAATAACTATGGCTACACCTTC
TRBV12-3/TRBV12-4	NA	few	TRBJ1-6	CASSLGTRNSPLHF	TGTGCCAGCAGCCTCGGGACGCGGAATTCACCCCTCCACTTT
TRBV3-1	NA	NA	TRBJ2-7	CASSQSFYEQYF	TGTGCCAGCAGCCAGTCGTTCTACGAGCAGTACTTC
TRBV4-2	NA	NA	TRBJ1-5	CASSQDQGGGNQPQHF	TGTGCCAGCAGCCAAGATCAGGGCGGGGGCAATCAGCCCCAGCATTTT
TRBV2	NA	NA	TRBJ2-4	CASRTVAKNIQYF	TGTGCCAGCAGGACGGTAGCCAAAAACATTCAGTACTTC
TRBV5-1	NA	NA	TRBJ1-1	CASSWDIGASTEAFF	TGCGCCAGCAGCTGGGATATTGGGGCTAGTACTGAAGCTTTCTTT
TRBV20-1	NA	NA	TRBJ2-5	CSARAVALETQYF	TGCAGTGCTAGAGCAGTTGCTTTAGAGACCCAGTACTTC
TRBV10-3	NA	many	TRBJ2-7	CAISESGEQYF	TGTGCCATCAGTGAGTCTGGCGAGCAGTACTTC
TRBV27	TRBD2	NA	TRBJ2-1	CASSLFGTSGRAGRNEQFF	TGTGCCAGCAGTTTATTCGGGACTAGCGGGAGGGCGGGTCGAAATGAGCAGTTCTTC
TRBV29-1	TRBD1	many	TRBJ1-2	CSADRGGYGYTF	TGCAGCGCTGACAGGGGAGGCTATGGCTACACCTTC
TRBV20-1	NA	NA	TRBJ1-6	CSARDQPLRYYNSPLHF	TGCAGTGCTAGAGATCAGCCGCTCCGGTATTATAATTCACCCCTCCACTTT
TRBV14	TRBD1	NA	TRBJ2-4	CASSARRDRLHEEQYF	TGTGCCAGCAGCGCCCGCCGGGACAGACTCCATGAGGAGCAGTACTTC
TRBV25-1	NA	many	TRBJ1-2	CASSEGPYGYTF	TGTGCCAGCAGTGAAGGTCCCTATGGCTACACCTTC